Listed below are T cell receptor beta chains from one sample, sequenced in a study of T cells after yellow fever vaccination. TCRdb called the 5' RACE reads again in MiXCR, with one record for every CDR3 protein. The table has about 510,000 distinct CDR3 sequences, less than 25% seen once. The specimen was PBMCs, collected 21 days after the first yellow fever vaccination. The receptors here all came from a man aged 18-30 years who received the YFV17D yellow fever vaccine. CDR3s include the opening cysteine and the closing phenylalanine or tryptophan. Fields, in order: V gene, D gene, clone size, J gene, CDR3 protein, CDR3 DNA. D genes are given only for firm matches. Expanded clones get a size class; other rows say once, few or many, or leave the size out.

v_call: TRBV9; d_call: TRBD2; clone_size: -; j_call: TRBJ2-1; cdr3_aa: CASSVTLRRGGNEQFF; cdr3_nt: TGTGCCAGCAGCGTAACCTTAAGGCGGGGGGGTAATGAGCAGTTCTTC
v_call: TRBV4-2; d_call: -; clone_size: once; j_call: TRBJ1-5; cdr3_aa: CASSQGTDSNQPQHF; cdr3_nt: TGTGCCAGCAGCCAAGGGACAGATAGCAATCAGCCCCAGCATTTT
v_call: TRBV7-2; d_call: TRBD2; clone_size: many; j_call: TRBJ2-1; cdr3_aa: CASSLVRLAVYNEQFF; cdr3_nt: TGTGCCAGCAGCTTAGTGCGTCTAGCGGTTTACAATGAGCAGTTCTTC
v_call: TRBV5-1; d_call: TRBD1; clone_size: -; j_call: TRBJ2-2; cdr3_aa: CASSNNGQGNPGELFF; cdr3_nt: TGCGCCAGCAGCAACAACGGACAGGGCAACCCCGGGGAGCTGTTTTTT
v_call: TRBV9; d_call: -; clone_size: -; j_call: TRBJ2-1; cdr3_aa: CASSPGVWNEQFF; cdr3_nt: TGTGCCAGCAGCCCGGGGGTGTGGAATGAGCAGTTCTTC
v_call: TRBV4-1; d_call: -; clone_size: -; j_call: TRBJ2-1; cdr3_aa: CASSQQGTYYNEQFF; cdr3_nt: TGCGCCAGCAGCCAACAGGGGACGTACTACAATGAGCAGTTCTTC
v_call: TRBV30; d_call: TRBD1; clone_size: few; j_call: TRBJ2-7; cdr3_aa: CAWSSRDRPQGSYEQYF; cdr3_nt: TGTGCCTGGAGTTCCCGGGACAGACCCCAGGGCTCCTACGAGCAGTACTTC
v_call: TRBV3-1; d_call: -; clone_size: few; j_call: TRBJ1-5; cdr3_aa: CASSLSIAQPQHF; cdr3_nt: TGTGCCAGCAGCCTGTCAATAGCTCAGCCCCAGCATTTT
v_call: TRBV5-1; d_call: TRBD1; clone_size: many; j_call: TRBJ2-3; cdr3_aa: CASSSWTGSTDTQYF; cdr3_nt: TGCGCCAGCAGCTCATGGACAGGGAGCACAGATACGCAGTATTTT
v_call: TRBV20-1; d_call: TRBD2; clone_size: -; j_call: TRBJ2-1; cdr3_aa: CSARSAGGNSEQFF; cdr3_nt: TGCAGTGCTAGGTCGGCGGGGGGCAATAGTGAGCAGTTCTTC
v_call: TRBV7-2; d_call: TRBD1; clone_size: few; j_call: TRBJ2-7; cdr3_aa: CASSRTGYYEQYF; cdr3_nt: TGTGCCAGCAGCCGGACAGGGTACTACGAGCAGTACTTC
v_call: TRBV10-3; d_call: -; clone_size: few; j_call: TRBJ2-7; cdr3_aa: CAISDTGGGYEQYF; cdr3_nt: TGTGCCATCAGCGACACAGGGGGAGGGTACGAGCAGTACTTC
v_call: TRBV20-1; d_call: -; clone_size: few; j_call: TRBJ2-7; cdr3_aa: CSASYPRGYEQYF; cdr3_nt: TGCAGTGCTAGTTACCCAAGGGGGTACGAGCAGTACTTC
v_call: TRBV12-3/TRBV12-4; d_call: -; clone_size: once; j_call: TRBJ1-1; cdr3_aa: CASSFPGSANTEAFF; cdr3_nt: TGTGCCAGCAGTTTCCCCGGTTCGGCGAACACTGAAGCTTTCTTT
v_call: TRBV28; d_call: -; clone_size: few; j_call: TRBJ2-1; cdr3_aa: CASSLISYSSYNEQFF; cdr3_nt: TGTGCCAGCAGTTTAATTTCTTACAGCTCCTACAATGAGCAGTTCTTC
v_call: TRBV11-2; d_call: TRBD1; clone_size: -; j_call: TRBJ2-3; cdr3_aa: CASSPNRGRGDSYF; cdr3_nt: TGTGCCAGCAGCCCAAACAGGGGAAGGGGAGATTCATATTTT
v_call: TRBV25-1; d_call: -; clone_size: -; j_call: TRBJ2-3; cdr3_aa: CASSDGRGGPSTDTQYF; cdr3_nt: TGTGCCAGCAGTGACGGTCGGGGCGGTCCTAGCACAGATACGCAGTATTTT
v_call: TRBV18; d_call: -; clone_size: -; j_call: TRBJ1-2; cdr3_aa: CASSPLSRENGYTF; cdr3_nt: TGTGCCAGCTCACCATTATCCAGGGAGAATGGCTACACCTTC
v_call: TRBV5-1; d_call: -; clone_size: -; j_call: TRBJ2-3; cdr3_aa: CASSSGTSSTDTQYF; cdr3_nt: TGCGCCAGCAGCTCCGGGACTTCTAGCACAGATACGCAGTATTTT
v_call: TRBV6-5; d_call: -; clone_size: -; j_call: TRBJ2-1; cdr3_aa: CASSYVAPEGEQFF; cdr3_nt: TGTGCCAGCAGTTACGTAGCCCCGGAGGGCGAGCAGTTCTTC
v_call: TRBV5-1; d_call: -; clone_size: -; j_call: TRBJ1-4; cdr3_aa: CASSLVGYNEKLFF; cdr3_nt: TGCGCCAGCAGCTTAGTGGGCTATAATGAAAAACTGTTTTTT
v_call: TRBV7-9; d_call: -; clone_size: -; j_call: TRBJ2-7; cdr3_aa: CASSLASSSYEQYF; cdr3_nt: TGTGCCAGCAGCTTAGCCTCGAGCTCCTACGAGCAGTACTTC
v_call: TRBV19; d_call: -; clone_size: -; j_call: TRBJ1-1; cdr3_aa: CASNQGFGTEAFF; cdr3_nt: TGTGCCAGTAATCAGGGGTTTGGCACTGAAGCTTTCTTT
v_call: TRBV7-2; d_call: -; clone_size: many; j_call: TRBJ1-2; cdr3_aa: CASSFTVNPDSYGYTF; cdr3_nt: TGTGCCAGCAGCTTTACCGTTAACCCAGATTCATATGGCTACACCTTC
v_call: TRBV5-1; d_call: -; clone_size: -; j_call: TRBJ2-1; cdr3_aa: CASSFPDRLYNEQFF; cdr3_nt: TGCGCCAGCAGCTTCCCCGACAGACTCTACAATGAGCAGTTCTTC
v_call: TRBV7-9; d_call: -; clone_size: -; j_call: TRBJ1-2; cdr3_aa: CASSSRNSYGYTF; cdr3_nt: TGTGCCAGCAGCTCGCGGAACAGCTATGGCTACACCTTC
v_call: TRBV29-1; d_call: TRBD1; clone_size: few; j_call: TRBJ1-3; cdr3_aa: CSVSDRRSGNTIYF; cdr3_nt: TGCAGCGTCTCGGACAGGCGGTCTGGAAACACCATATATTTT
v_call: TRBV5-1; d_call: -; clone_size: few; j_call: TRBJ1-6; cdr3_aa: CASSLTTSGSPLHF; cdr3_nt: TGCGCCAGCAGCCTTACAACCTCGGGTTCACCCCTCCACTTT
v_call: TRBV7-3; d_call: TRBD1; clone_size: few; j_call: TRBJ2-1; cdr3_aa: CASSETGALGYNEQFF; cdr3_nt: TGTGCCAGCAGCGAGACAGGGGCCTTGGGGTACAATGAGCAGTTCTTC
v_call: TRBV28; d_call: TRBD1; clone_size: few; j_call: TRBJ2-7; cdr3_aa: CASSLPRTGGYEQYF; cdr3_nt: TGTGCCAGCAGCCTTCCCCGGACAGGAGGCTACGAGCAGTACTTC
v_call: TRBV6-5; d_call: TRBD1; clone_size: -; j_call: TRBJ1-2; cdr3_aa: CASSSPHRTGAVGYTF; cdr3_nt: TGTGCCAGCAGTTCTCCACACCGGACAGGGGCTGTTGGCTACACCTTC
v_call: TRBV19; d_call: -; clone_size: few; j_call: TRBJ2-4; cdr3_aa: CASSIQTAKTENIQYF; cdr3_nt: TGTGCCAGTAGTATCCAGACGGCCAAAACAGAAAACATTCAGTACTTC
v_call: TRBV12-3/TRBV12-4; d_call: -; clone_size: many; j_call: TRBJ1-1; cdr3_aa: CASSHDTGTNTEAFF; cdr3_nt: TGTGCCAGCAGTCACGACACTGGCACGAACACTGAAGCTTTCTTT